This T cell receptor (beta chain) was documented in a study of blood T cell repertoires in COVID-19. Study information: Samples came from the United States, Italy and Spain, spanning acute and convalescent COVID-19.

The data were produced by immunoSEQ multiplex PCR, yet TCRdb's version contains in-frame clones alone and is incomplete. The sample lists 150,000 or so clones, roughly 87% occurring once. Germline V gene lookup returns CDR1 KGHSH and CDR2 LQKENI. The CDR3 totals 15 residues. Germline trimming cut 5 bases from V and 7 bases from J; bases unmatched to any gene: 10. The TCR comes from a human donor with acute COVID-19. The donor label of this sample is uncertain. V is TRBV18 and J is TRBJ2-7; TRBD2 agrees at 11 bases. Input material: PBMCs or T cells enriched from blood (not recorded which). CDR3 sequence reads: CASSTGLAGGEEQYF. The CDR3 nucleotides are TGTGCCAGCTCAACCGGCCTAGCGGGGGGTGAGGAGCAGTACTTC.